One and the same sample provided the 15 T cell receptor beta chains below, sequenced in a study of shared clonotypes between healthy human individuals. Sequencing was performed with immunoSEQ multiplex PCR; in TCRdb, only in-frame clones are kept and a portion is missing. The table has millions of clones, about 92% seen once. Sequencing used naive CD4+ T cells sorted from blood. This sample's subset: CD45RA+ positively selected. Every receptor here comes from a man between 18 and 35 years old in good health.

This chain connects TRBV4-1 to TRBJ2-5; D may be TRBD1 (6 bases). The end of the DNA is better explained by TRBJ2-7, so the J call may be wrong. The CDR3 has 17 amino acids. Germline V lookup: CDR1 MGHRA, CDR2 YSYEKL. CDR3 residues: CASSQALTGPRTYEQYF. DNA of the CDR3: TGCGCCAGCAGCCAAGCCCTAACAGGGCCACGTACCTACGAGCAGTACTTC.

Turning to this clone: Other DNA sequences in this sample translate to the same CDR3. V and J are TRBV9 and TRBJ2-1; a weak D match, TRBD1 (6 bases). The CDR3 has 16 residues. Trimming took off 0 bases at V and 5 bases at J, with 15 bases between the two ends. Germline CDR1 reads SGDLS; CDR2 reads YYNGEE. CDR3 coding DNA: TGTGCCAGCAGCGTAGGGGCAGGGGTTTCAAACAATGAGCAGTTCTTC. Amino acids: CASSVGAGVSNNEQFF.

The chain employs TRBV4-1 and TRBJ2-5; D is undetermined. The CDR3 is 17 amino acids. The germline V gene encodes CDR1 MGHRA and CDR2 YSYEKL. V gave up 0 bases and J gave up 5 bases, with 19 bases separating them. The CDR3: CASSQEGSTPTVETQYF. The CDR3 DNA reads TGCGCCAGCAGCCAAGAGGGGTCCACCCCGACGGTCGAGACCCAGTACTTC.

The chain links TRBV5-1 to TRBJ2-5, with D perhaps matching TRBD2 (6 bases). Germline lookup yields CDR1 SGHRS and CDR2 YFSETQ. This CDR3 contains 15 residues. Deletions cut 0 bases from V and 5 bases from J, with 14 bases between. The CDR3 loop reads CASSLVFGGAETQYF. The CDR3 DNA follows: TGCGCCAGCAGCTTGGTTTTCGGGGGAGCGGAGACCCAGTACTTC.

The V gene is TRBV6-4, the J gene TRBJ2-1; 11 nucleotides agree with TRBD1. The CDR3 runs to 15 residues. The junction had 4 bases not matched to a gene; V was cut back by 5 bases and J by 4 bases. CDR1 MRHNA and CDR2 SNTAGT come from the germline V gene. Here the CDR3 reads CASSPGTGGYNEQFF. The CDR3 bases are TGTGCCAGCAGTCCCGGGACAGGGGGTTACAATGAGCAGTTCTTC.

Note on this clone: Other DNA sequences in this sample translate to the same CDR3. This chain connects TRBV6-5 to TRBJ2-3; possibly TRBD2 for D (6 bases). Trimming pared 2 bases from V and 9 bases from J, leaving 6 bases between. The germline V gene has CDR1 MNHEY and CDR2 SVGAGI. The CDR3 is 11 residues long. The CDR3 here is CASSYSGTQYF. The CDR3 coding sequence is TGTGCCAGCAGTTACAGCGGGACGCAGTATTTT.

V usage is TRBV19 and J usage is TRBJ1-2; the match to TRBD1 covers 7 bases. V trimming: 5 bases; J trimming: 5 bases; junction bases outside the gene matches: 11. CDR1 is LNHDA, CDR2 SQIVND, per germline (reference sequence). This CDR3 has 15 residues. The CDR3 DNA reads as TGTGCCAGTAGTGCACGGGACAGTGGGGGATATGGCTACACCTTC. Protein product: CASSARDSGGYGYTF.

This chain joins TRBV6-1 and TRBJ2-4, with D perhaps TRBD1 or TRBD2 (5 bases each). Between the trimmed V and J ends, which lost 10 bases and 9 bases, there was a span of 13 bases. The germline CDR1 and CDR2 sequences are MNHNS and SASEGT. This CDR3 is built from 11 residues. CDR3 coding DNA: TGTGCCACCCGGGGCGCAGTCATTCAGTACTTC. Residues: CATRGAVIQYF.

The chain is built from TRBV10-3 and TRBJ1-1, with D maybe TRBD1 (5 bases). The CDR3 covers 15 residues. Deletions cut 6 bases from V and 3 bases from J, with 17 bases between. From germline, CDR1 is ENHRY and CDR2 SYGVKD. In DNA, the CDR3 is TGTGCCATCAGACCCAATGAGCCAGGGTACACTGAAGCTTTCTTT. Translated, it gives CAIRPNEPGYTEAFF.

Notes on this clone: Other DNA sequences within the sample encode an identical CDR3. V gene TRBV6-5 combines with J gene TRBJ2-7, with 12 bases matching TRBD1. The germline V gene encodes CDR1 MNHEY and CDR2 SVGAGI. The CDR3 covers 15 residues. J lost 4 bases, V lost 6 bases, and 7 bases had no gene match. CDR3 protein: CASSYRDRGLYEQYF. The CDR3 DNA is TGTGCCAGCAGCTACCGGGACAGGGGGCTATACGAGCAGTACTTC.

The rearrangement joins TRBV2 to TRBJ2-5, with 7 bases identical to TRBD1. CDR3 size: 14 residues. Per the germline V gene, CDR1 is SNHLY and CDR2 is FYNNEI. J was trimmed by 1 base and V by 7 bases; bases with no gene match: 6. In DNA form, the CDR3 reads TGTGCCAGCATTGACAGGGTCCCCCAAGAGACCCAGTACTTC. This encodes CASIDRVPQETQYF.

The chain joins TRBV2 to TRBJ2-5; 14 bases align to TRBD2. The CDR3 runs to 16 residues. V lost 2 bases, J lost 5 bases, and 4 bases stayed unmatched. Germline V lookup: CDR1 SNHLY, CDR2 FYNNEI. Here the CDR3 reads CASSERGLAGAETQYF. Written as DNA, the CDR3 is TGTGCCAGCAGTGAAAGGGGACTAGCGGGAGCGGAGACCCAGTACTTC. The full variable domain, with the rest looked up from reference TRBV2 and TRBJ2-5, is EPEVTQTPSHQVTQMGQEVILRCVPISNHLYFYWYRQILGQKVEFLVSFYNNEISEKSEIFDDQFSVERPDGSNFTLKIRSTKLEDSAMYFCASSERGLAGAETQYFGPGTRLLVL.

This sequence joins TRBV11-2 and TRBJ2-7, with a possible D match to TRBD2 (5 bases). Trimming shortened V by 2 bases and J by 2 bases, and 22 bases separated the two germline ends. The germline CDR1 and CDR2 sequences are SGHAT and FQNNGV. There are 18 residues in the CDR3. CDR3 protein: CASSLMRQQTLTTYEQYF. The CDR3, as DNA: TGTGCCAGCAGCTTAATGAGACAACAGACGTTGACTACCTACGAGCAGTACTTC.

This chain joins TRBV6-5 and TRBJ1-2; no clear D gene. The CDR3 is 13 residues long. V lost 6 bases to trimming and J lost 5 bases, with 13 bases between them. Per the germline V gene, CDR1 is MNHEY and CDR2 is SVGAGI. CDR3 residues: CASSLGPTYGYTF. The DNA for the CDR3 is TGTGCCAGCAGCTTAGGACCAACTTATGGCTACACCTTC.

The chain links TRBV21-1 to TRBJ2-1; TRBD2 was called by the table and not checked on the DNA. TRBV21-1 counts as a pseudogene. The CDR3 extends over 17 amino acids. The CDR3 here is CASSKGTSGKWPNEQFF. CDR3 DNA sequence: TGTGCCAGCAGCAAAGGGACCAGCGGGAAGTGGCCAAATGAGCAGTTCTTC.